Below are 16 T cell receptor beta chains sequenced from a single sample in a study of CD8 T cells in Susac syndrome. Roughly 0.45 to 1 ug RNA was reverse transcribed with random hexamers. TCRdb called the immunoSEQ multiplex PCR reads again in MiXCR, with one record for every CDR3 protein. The data hold 120,000 or so distinct CDR3 sequences, with approximately 96% observed a single time. The sample taken for sequencing was CD8+ T cells from PBMCs. All receptors come from a human donor with Susac syndrome.

The V gene is TRBV12-3 or TRBV12-4, the J gene TRBJ1-1, with D perhaps TRBD1 (5 bases). V was shortened by 3 bases and J by 6 bases, with 8 bases between the two germline ends. The CDR3 extends over 12 amino acids. The CDR3 loop is CASSFVGPEAFF. The CDR3 nucleotides are TGTGCCAGCAGTTTCGTGGGGCCTGAAGCTTTCTTT.

The chain links TRBV12-3 or TRBV12-4 to TRBJ2-7; 10 bases map to TRBD2. The CDR3 extends over 13 amino acids. J lost 6 bases, V lost 9 bases, and 8 bases had no gene match. CDR3 coding DNA: TGTGCCAGTTCGACTAGCGGGTCCCTCGAGCAGTACTTC. Its protein is CASSTSGSLEQYF.

This chain joins TRBV4-1 and TRBJ2-2; either TRBD1 or TRBD2 may supply D (5 bases each). Trimming took off 0 bases at V and 3 bases at J, with 11 bases between the two ends. The CDR3 loop spans 16 amino acids. Looked up from germline, CDR1 is MGHRA and CDR2 is YSYEKL. CDR3 protein: CASSQEGRAYTGELFF. CDR3 sequence (DNA): TGCGCCAGCAGCCAAGAGGGGCGGGCATACACCGGGGAGCTGTTTTTT.

This chain connects TRBV20-1 to TRBJ2-1; unclear D gene. V gave up 0 bases and J gave up 2 bases, with 11 bases separating them. Per the germline V gene, CDR1 is DFQATT and CDR2 is SNEGSKA (reference sequence). CDR3 length: 15 residues. This chain's CDR3 is CSARDMQATYNEQFF. The DNA for the CDR3 is TGCAGTGCTAGAGATATGCAGGCCACCTACAATGAGCAGTTCTTC.

V and J are TRBV5-1 and TRBJ1-6; D remains ambiguous. Germline V lookup: CDR1 SGHRS, CDR2 YFSETQ. Deletions cut 4 bases from V and 7 bases from J, with 15 bases between. This CDR3 spans 15 amino acids. CDR3 bases: TGCGCCAGCAGCAAGGACCCTCCTGGGAATTCACCCCTCCACTTT. The encoded protein is CASSKDPPGNSPLHF.

The chain recombines TRBV6-1 with TRBJ1-1; D gene uncertain. Germline V CDR1 and CDR2: MNHNS, SASEGT. V lost 3 bases and J 0 bases, leaving 5 bases between the germline ends. CDR3 length: 13 residues. The DNA for the CDR3 is TGTGCCAGCAGTGACAAAATGAACACTGAAGCTTTCTTT. This sequence encodes CASSDKMNTEAFF.

The chain couples TRBV11-2 to TRBJ1-4; possible D gene TRBD1, 5 bases. Per germline, CDR1 SGHAT and CDR2 FQNNGV. Trimming left V 2 bases short and J 8 bases short, with 12 bases between. The CDR3 covers 14 residues. The CDR3 bases are TGTGCCAGCAGCTTAAGTCAGGGAGACGAAAAACTGTTTTTT. Its protein is CASSLSQGDEKLFF.

The chain combines TRBV7-8 with TRBJ1-4; D remains unclear. Per the germline V gene, CDR1 is SGHVS and CDR2 is FQNEAQ. The V end was cut by 6 bases, the J end by 4 bases, with 6 bases between. This CDR3 spans 12 amino acids. The CDR3 DNA is TGTGCCAGCAGTTGGGGTAATGAAAAACTGTTTTTT. It codes for CASSWGNEKLFF. The full variable domain, with the rest looked up from reference TRBV7-8 and TRBJ1-4, is GAGVSQSPRYKVAKRGQDVALRCDPISGHVSLFWYQQALGQGPEFLTYFQNEAQLDKSGLPSDRFFAERPEGSVSTLKIQRTQQEDSAVYLCASSWGNEKLFFGSGTQLSVL.

The chain recombines TRBV5-6 with TRBJ2-2; D possibly corresponds to TRBD1 (5 bases). In germline, CDR1 is SGHDT, CDR2 YYEEEE. Trimming shortened V by 0 bases and J by 7 bases, and 13 bases separated the two germline ends. The CDR3 loop spans 15 amino acids. The CDR3 region is CASSLGQGGGGELFF. The DNA for the CDR3 is TGTGCCAGCAGCTTGGGGCAGGGCGGTGGCGGGGAGCTGTTTTTT.

DNA for the CDR3: TGCAGTGCTACGTGGGCTGGACTTTACAATGAGCAGTTCTTC. It specifies CSATWAGLYNEQFF. This chain joins TRBV20-1 and TRBJ2-1; tentatively, D is TRBD2 (5 bases). Germline V lookup: CDR1 DFQATT, CDR2 SNEGSKA (reference sequence). Trimming shortened V by 4 bases and J by 4 bases, and 14 bases separated the two germline ends. The CDR3 has 14 amino acids.

The rearrangement uses TRBV11-1 and TRBJ1-1; 8 nucleotides align to TRBD1. This CDR3 comprises 14 residues. The ends lost 5 bases at V and 4 bases at J; junction bases unmatched: 6. CDR1 is SGHAT, CDR2 FQDESV, per germline (reference sequence). The CDR3 nucleotides read TGTGCCAGCAGCCTGGAGACAGGGGCCACTGAAGCTTTCTTT. Amino acids: CASSLETGATEAFF.

V and J are TRBV13 and TRBJ2-1, with D possibly matching TRBD1 (7 bases). The CDR3 is made up of 16 amino acids. Trimming stripped 6 bases from V and 0 bases from J, with 15 bases between. Germline assignment: CDR1 PRHDT and CDR2 FYEKMQ (reference sequence). The CDR3 coding sequence is TGTGCCAGCAGGTTGGCAGGGGGGAGCTCCTACAATGAGCAGTTCTTC. Protein: CASRLAGGSSYNEQFF.

This chain links TRBV2 with TRBJ1-5, with 9 nucleotides matching TRBD1. This CDR3 region has 15 residues. V shed 6 bases, J shed 0 bases, and the junction held 3 bases outside the gene matches. In germline, CDR1 is SNHLY, CDR2 FYNNEI. The CDR3 DNA sequence: TGTGCCAGCAGACCGGGACAGGGTAGCAATCAGCCCCAGCATTTT. Protein product: CASRPGQGSNQPQHF.

The V and J genes are TRBV4-1 and TRBJ1-2; possibly TRBD1 for D (5 bases). CDR1 is MGHRA, CDR2 YSYEKL, per germline. Trimming pared 1 base from V and 5 bases from J, leaving 14 bases between. The CDR3 runs 15 residues. The chain's CDR3 is CASSQARGGGYGYTF. Here the CDR3 DNA reads TGCGCCAGCAGCCAAGCACGGGGCGGCGGGTATGGCTACACCTTC.

V gene TRBV9 combines with J gene TRBJ2-4; the match to TRBD2 covers 7 bases. Trimming took 0 bases from V and 3 from J; bases not matched to a gene: 3. This CDR3 comprises 15 residues. From germline, CDR1 is SGDLS and CDR2 YYNGEE. In DNA form, the CDR3 reads TGTGCCAGCAGCGTAGAAACGGGAGGCAAAAACATTCAGTACTTC. Translated, it gives CASSVETGGKNIQYF.

The rearrangement links TRBV14 to TRBJ1-2; D is possibly TRBD1 (5 bases). The CDR3 has 14 amino acids. Per germline, CDR1 SGHDN and CDR2 FVKESK. With 4 bases removed from V and 0 bases from J, the gap between germline ends came to 9 bases. Here the CDR3 reads CASSPGTANYGYTF. CDR3 bases: TGTGCCAGCAGCCCCGGGACGGCTAACTATGGCTACACCTTC.